Each of the 5 T cell receptor beta chains below was sequenced from the same sample in a study of beta chain features in type 1 diabetes. Investigators reverse transcribed all isolated RNA, so they sequenced expressed TCRB transcripts. Assay used: immunoSEQ multiplex PCR; TCRdb lists only in-frame clones, some missing. The profile shows almost 350,000 clones, 15% to 20% of them singletons. Sequencing was carried out using naive CD4+ T cells from blood. These receptors all stem from a young woman in good health.

This clone showed up just a few times. The rearrangement links TRBV18 to TRBJ1-2; D possibly corresponds to TRBD1 (5 bases). Germline V gives CDR1 KGHSH, CDR2 LQKENI. With 2 bases removed from V and 3 bases from J, the gap between germline ends came to 19 bases. This CDR3 spans 17 amino acids. In DNA form, the CDR3 reads TGTGCCAGCTCACCAGGTGTTCGGCAGGGCCTTGACTATGGCTACACCTTC. Protein: CASSPGVRQGLDYGYTF.

This clone was seen more than once but under ten times. The V and J genes are TRBV30 and TRBJ1-3; D might be TRBD1 (6 bases). The germline V gene encodes CDR1 GTSNPN and CDR2 SVGIG (reference sequence). Trimming took 5 bases from V and 8 from J, leaving 16 bases between them. The CDR3 totals 13 residues. This CDR3 is CAWGTQITDTIYF. The CDR3 bases are TGTGCCTGGGGGACACAAATTACGGACACCATATATTTT.

The CDR3 DNA reads TGTGCCAGCAGCACTCAGACTAGGTACAATGAGCAGTTCTTC. It encodes CASSTQTRYNEQFF. The V and J genes are TRBV9 and TRBJ2-1; tentatively, D is TRBD2 (6 bases). The CDR3 runs 14 residues. Trimming pared 4 bases from V and 4 bases from J, leaving 12 bases between. Germline V gene data show CDR1 as SGDLS and CDR2 as YYNGEE.

V is TRBV18 and J is TRBJ1-5; D uncertain. There are 16 residues in the CDR3. Germline V gene data show CDR1 as KGHSH and CDR2 as LQKENI. The V end lost 3 bases, the J end lost 2 bases, and 14 bases lay between the germline ends. CDR3 in amino acids: CASSPFDSNGNQPQHF. Here the CDR3 DNA reads TGTGCCAGCTCACCCTTTGACTCAAATGGCAATCAGCCCCAGCATTTT.

This clone was found many times. The chain has TRBV7-2 and TRBJ2-1; 8 bases match TRBD2. CDR1 is SGHTA and CDR2 is FQGNSA in the germline V gene. This CDR3 has 15 residues. V was pared by 6 bases and J by 3 bases, with 7 bases of the junction left unmatched. CDR3 bases: TGTGCCAGCAGACGGGATCTAGCGGGCTACAATGAGCAGTTCTTC. It yields the protein CASRRDLAGYNEQFF.